One T cell receptor (beta chain) is described in this entry. Its antigen is unidentified. This entry is derived from a study of T cells in Graves' hyperthyroidism and ophthalmopathy. Study summary: The authors collected peripheral blood at initial diagnosis, before any treatment. Study findings and constraints: Among thyroid clonotypes expanded above 0.001, most also appeared in blood. Ophthalmopathy was told apart from stable hyperthyroidism by a 13 V-J model.

Each patient was aged 18 to 65 and had newly diagnosed hyperthyroidism of under 2 months' duration. Amplification of TCR beta CDR3 regions used RNA as the template. A set of HTBI primers served as the primers for a first-round RT-PCR of the TCR CDR3. TCRdb re-analysed the multiplex PCR reads in MiXCR, keeping a single row per CDR3 protein. The sample has about 740,000 distinct CDR3 sequences, 14% seen once. Trimming took 5 bases from V and 11 from J; bases not matched to a gene: 12. Germline loops: CDR1 SEHNR, CDR2 FQNEAQ (reference sequence). The CDR3 is 14 residues long. The chain couples TRBV7-9 to TRBJ1-5; 7 bases align to TRBD1. Sequencing used blood. The TCR sequence derives from a woman younger than 30 with Graves' hyperthyroidism. The CDR3 DNA sequence: TGTGCCAGCAGCGTGGGACAGTGGGACGGGGCCCAGCATTTT. It translates to CASSVGQWDGAQHF.